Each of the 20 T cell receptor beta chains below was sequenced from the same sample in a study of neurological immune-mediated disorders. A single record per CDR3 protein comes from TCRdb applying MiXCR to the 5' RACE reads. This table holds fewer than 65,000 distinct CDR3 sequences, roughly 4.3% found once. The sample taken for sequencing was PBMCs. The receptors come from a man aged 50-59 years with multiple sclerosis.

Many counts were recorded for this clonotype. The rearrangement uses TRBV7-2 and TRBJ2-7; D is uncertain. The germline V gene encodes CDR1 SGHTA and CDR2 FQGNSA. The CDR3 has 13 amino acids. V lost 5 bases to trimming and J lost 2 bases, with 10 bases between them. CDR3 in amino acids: CASSQDTAYEQYF. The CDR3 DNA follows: TGTGCCAGCAGCCAAGACACAGCCTACGAGCAGTACTTC.

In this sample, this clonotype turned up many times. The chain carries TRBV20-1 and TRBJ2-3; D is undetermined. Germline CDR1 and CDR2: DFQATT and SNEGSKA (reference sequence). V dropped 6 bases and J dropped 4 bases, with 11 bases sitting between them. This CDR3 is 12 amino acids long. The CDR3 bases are TGCAGTGCCCCCCCAACGTCAGATACGCAGTATTTT. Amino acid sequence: CSAPPTSDTQYF.

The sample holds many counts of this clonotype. The CDR3 loop reads CASSLGRDTQYF. The CDR3 DNA sequence: TGTGCCAGCAGTTTGGGCCGAGATACGCAGTATTTT. The V call is TRBV28, the J call TRBJ2-3; D remains unclear. In germline, CDR1 is MDHEN, CDR2 SYDVKM. This CDR3 has 12 residues. V gave up 3 bases and J gave up 5 bases, with 6 bases separating them. Full variable domain (missing parts from reference TRBV28 and TRBJ2-3): DVKVTQSSRYLVKRTGEKVFLECVQDMDHENMFWYRQDPGLGLRLIYFSYDVKMKEKGDIPEGYSVSREKKERFSLILESASTNQTSMYLCASSLGRDTQYFGPGTRLTVL.

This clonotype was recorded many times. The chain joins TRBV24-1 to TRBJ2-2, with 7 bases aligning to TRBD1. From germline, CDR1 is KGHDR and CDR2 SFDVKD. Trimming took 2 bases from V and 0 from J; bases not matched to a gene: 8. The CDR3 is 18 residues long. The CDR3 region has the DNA TGTGCCACCAGTGATTACCGGGACAGAGGCTCGAACACCGGGGAGCTGTTTTTT. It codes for CATSDYRDRGSNTGELFF.

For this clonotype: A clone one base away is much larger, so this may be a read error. CDR3: CASSLVHIYNEQFF. As DNA, the CDR3 is TGTGCCAGCAGCTTGGTACATATTTACAATGAGCAGTTCTTC. The chain carries TRBV11-2 and TRBJ2-1; D is undetermined. The V gene lost 3 bases and the J gene lost 4 bases, with 10 bases spanning the gap. The CDR3 runs 14 residues. Germline loops: CDR1 SGHAT, CDR2 FQNNGV.

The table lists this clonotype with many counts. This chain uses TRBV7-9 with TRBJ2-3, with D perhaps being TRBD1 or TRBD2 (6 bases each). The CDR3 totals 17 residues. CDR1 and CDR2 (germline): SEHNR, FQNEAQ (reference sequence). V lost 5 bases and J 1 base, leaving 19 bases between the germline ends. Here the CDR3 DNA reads TGTGCCAGCAGCCCAAACCCCCGGAGGGGGGGCACAGATACGCAGTATTTT. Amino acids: CASSPNPRRGGTDTQYF. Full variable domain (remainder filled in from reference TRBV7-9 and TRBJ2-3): DTGVSQNPRHKITKRGQNVTFRCDPISEHNRLYWYRQTLGQGPEFLTYFQNEAQLEKSRLLSDRFSAERPKGSFSTLEIQRTEQGDSAMYLCASSPNPRRGGTDTQYFGPGTRLTVL.

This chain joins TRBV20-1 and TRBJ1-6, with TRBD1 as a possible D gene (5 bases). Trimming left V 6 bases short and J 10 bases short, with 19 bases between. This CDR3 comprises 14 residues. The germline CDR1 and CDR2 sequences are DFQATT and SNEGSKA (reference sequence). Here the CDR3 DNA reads TGCAGTGCCCCGAGGGGCAAAGGAGGGTCACCCCTCCACTTT. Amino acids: CSAPRGKGGSPLHF.

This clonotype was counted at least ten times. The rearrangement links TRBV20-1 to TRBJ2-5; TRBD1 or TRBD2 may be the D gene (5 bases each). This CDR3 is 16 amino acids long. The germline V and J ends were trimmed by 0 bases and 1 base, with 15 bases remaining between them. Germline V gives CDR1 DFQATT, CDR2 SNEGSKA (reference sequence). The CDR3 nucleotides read TGCAGTGCTAGAGAAGAGTTCTGGGGGACCCAAGAGACCCAGTACTTC. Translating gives CSAREEFWGTQETQYF.

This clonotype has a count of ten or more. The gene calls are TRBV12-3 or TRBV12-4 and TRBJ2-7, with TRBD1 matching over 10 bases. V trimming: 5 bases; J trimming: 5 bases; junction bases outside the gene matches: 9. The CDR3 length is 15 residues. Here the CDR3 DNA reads TGTGCCAGCAGTCCTCGGACAGGGGGAATTGACGAGCAGTACTTC. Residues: CASSPRTGGIDEQYF.

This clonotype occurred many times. The CDR3 region is CASSLGTWNEQYF. In DNA, the CDR3 is TGTGCCAGCAGCTTAGGGACTTGGAACGAGCAGTACTTC. The chain joins TRBV5-5 to TRBJ2-7, with D possibly TRBD2 on 6 matching bases. V dropped 2 bases and J dropped 5 bases, with 11 bases sitting between them. The CDR3 has 13 residues. CDR1 and CDR2 from the germline V gene are SGHKS and YYEKEE (reference sequence).

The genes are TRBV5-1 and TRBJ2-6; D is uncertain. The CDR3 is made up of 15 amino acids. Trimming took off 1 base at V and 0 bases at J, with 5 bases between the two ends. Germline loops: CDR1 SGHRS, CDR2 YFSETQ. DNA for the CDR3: TGCGCCAGCAGCTTGACGGTCTCTGGGGCCAACGTCCTGACTTTC. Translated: CASSLTVSGANVLTF.

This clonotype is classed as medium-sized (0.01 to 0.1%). The CDR3 spells CASSPGGLEAHPYEQYF. The DNA of the CDR3 is TGTGCCAGCAGCCCGGGAGGTTTGGAAGCCCACCCCTACGAGCAGTACTTC. V usage is TRBV5-5 and J usage is TRBJ2-7, with 7 bases that match TRBD2. V was pared by 4 bases and J by 2 bases, with 15 bases of the junction left unmatched. The CDR3 sequence is 17 residues long. From germline, CDR1 is SGHKS and CDR2 YYEKEE (reference sequence).

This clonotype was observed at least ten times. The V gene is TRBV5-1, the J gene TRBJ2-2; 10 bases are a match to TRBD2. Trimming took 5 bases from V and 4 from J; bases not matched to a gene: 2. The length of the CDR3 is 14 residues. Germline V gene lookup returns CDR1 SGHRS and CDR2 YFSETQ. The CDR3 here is CASRVAGGTGELFF. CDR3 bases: TGCGCCAGCAGGGTAGCGGGAGGCACCGGGGAGCTGTTTTTT.

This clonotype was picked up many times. For the CDR3, the DNA is TGTGCCAGCAAGGGGGGACATTTAAGCGGGGGTCAGCCCCAGCATTTT. Translation gives CASKGGHLSGGQPQHF. This chain links TRBV28 with TRBJ1-5; D might be TRBD1 (6 bases). Trimming removed 7 bases at V and 6 bases at J, with 22 bases between. The CDR3 has 16 amino acids. Germline V lookup: CDR1 MDHEN, CDR2 SYDVKM.

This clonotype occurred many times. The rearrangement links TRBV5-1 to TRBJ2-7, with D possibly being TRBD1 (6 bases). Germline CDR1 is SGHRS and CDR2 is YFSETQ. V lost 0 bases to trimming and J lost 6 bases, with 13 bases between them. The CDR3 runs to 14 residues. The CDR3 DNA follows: TGCGCCAGCAGCTTGGCCAGGGGATGGGGCGAGCAGTACTTC. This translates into CASSLARGWGEQYF.

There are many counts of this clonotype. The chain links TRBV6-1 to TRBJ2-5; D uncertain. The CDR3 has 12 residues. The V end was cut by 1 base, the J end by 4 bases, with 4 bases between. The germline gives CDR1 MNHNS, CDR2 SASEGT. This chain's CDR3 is CASSEGSETQYF. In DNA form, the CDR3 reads TGTGCCAGCAGTGAAGGATCAGAGACCCAGTACTTC.

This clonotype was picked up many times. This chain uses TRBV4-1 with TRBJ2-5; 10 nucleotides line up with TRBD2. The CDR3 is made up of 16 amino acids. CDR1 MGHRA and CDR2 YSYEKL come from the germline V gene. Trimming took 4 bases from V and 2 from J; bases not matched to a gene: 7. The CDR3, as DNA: TGCGCCAGCAGCCTTTTAGCGGGAGGTGGTCAAGAGACCCAGTACTTC. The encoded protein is CASSLLAGGGQETQYF.

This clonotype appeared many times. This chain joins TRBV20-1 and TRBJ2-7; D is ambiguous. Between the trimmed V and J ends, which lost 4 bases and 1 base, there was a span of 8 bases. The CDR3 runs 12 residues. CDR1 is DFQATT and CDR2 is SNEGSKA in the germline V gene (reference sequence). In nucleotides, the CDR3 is TGCAGTGCTAAAGGTCAATCCTACGAGCAGTACTTC. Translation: CSAKGQSYEQYF.

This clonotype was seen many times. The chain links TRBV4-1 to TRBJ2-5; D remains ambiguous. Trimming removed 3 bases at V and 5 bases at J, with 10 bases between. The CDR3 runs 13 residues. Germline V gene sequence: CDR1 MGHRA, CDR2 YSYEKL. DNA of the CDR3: TGCGCCAGCAGCCACCCTCAAACGGAGACCCAGTACTTC. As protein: CASSHPQTETQYF.

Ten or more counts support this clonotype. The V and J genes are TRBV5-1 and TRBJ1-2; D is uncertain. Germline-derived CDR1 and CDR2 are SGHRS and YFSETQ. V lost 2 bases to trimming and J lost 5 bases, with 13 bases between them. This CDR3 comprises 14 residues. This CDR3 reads CASSLGGVTYGYTF. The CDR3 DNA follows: TGCGCCAGCAGCTTAGGCGGCGTTACATATGGCTACACCTTC.